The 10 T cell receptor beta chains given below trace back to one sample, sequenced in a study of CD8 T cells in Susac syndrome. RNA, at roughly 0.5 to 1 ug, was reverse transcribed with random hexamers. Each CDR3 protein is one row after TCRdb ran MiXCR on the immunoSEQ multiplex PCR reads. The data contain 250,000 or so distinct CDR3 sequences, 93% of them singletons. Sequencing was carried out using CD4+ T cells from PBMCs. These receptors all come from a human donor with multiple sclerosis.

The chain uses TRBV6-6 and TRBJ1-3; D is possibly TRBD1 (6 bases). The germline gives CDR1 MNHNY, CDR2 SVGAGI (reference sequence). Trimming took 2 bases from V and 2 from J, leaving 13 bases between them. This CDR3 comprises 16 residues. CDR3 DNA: TGTGCCAGCAGTTACCCGGCCAAGGGGGCTGGAAACACCATATATTTT. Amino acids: CASSYPAKGAGNTIYF.

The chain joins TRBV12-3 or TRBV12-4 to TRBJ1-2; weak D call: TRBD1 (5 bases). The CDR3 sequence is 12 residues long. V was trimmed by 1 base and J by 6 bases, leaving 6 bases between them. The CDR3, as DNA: TGTGCCAGCAGTTTAGAGGGACATGGCTACACCTTC. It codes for CASSLEGHGYTF.

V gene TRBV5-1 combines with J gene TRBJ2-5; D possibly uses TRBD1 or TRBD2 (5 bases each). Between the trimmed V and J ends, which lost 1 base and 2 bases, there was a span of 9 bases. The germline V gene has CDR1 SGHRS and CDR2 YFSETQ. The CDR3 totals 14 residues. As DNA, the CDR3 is TGCGCCAGCAGCTTGAGAGGGGATCAAGAGACCCAGTACTTC. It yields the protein CASSLRGDQETQYF.

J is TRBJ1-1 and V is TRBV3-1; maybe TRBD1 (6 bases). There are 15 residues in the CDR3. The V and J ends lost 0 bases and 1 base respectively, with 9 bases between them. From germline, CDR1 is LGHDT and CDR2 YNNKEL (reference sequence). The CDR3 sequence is CASSQDPGANTEAFF. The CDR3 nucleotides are TGTGCCAGCAGCCAAGATCCAGGGGCGAACACTGAAGCTTTCTTT.

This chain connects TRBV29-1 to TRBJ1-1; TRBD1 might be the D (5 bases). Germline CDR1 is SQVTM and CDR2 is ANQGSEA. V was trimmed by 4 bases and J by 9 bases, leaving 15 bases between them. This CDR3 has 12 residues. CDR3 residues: CSVGGGATQAFF. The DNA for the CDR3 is TGCAGCGTTGGGGGGGGAGCGACCCAAGCTTTCTTT.

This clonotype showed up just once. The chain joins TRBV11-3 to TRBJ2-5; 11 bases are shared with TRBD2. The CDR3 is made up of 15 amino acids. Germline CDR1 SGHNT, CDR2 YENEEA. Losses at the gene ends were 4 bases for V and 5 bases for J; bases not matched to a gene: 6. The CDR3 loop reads CASSSTSGVHETQYF. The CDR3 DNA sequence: TGTGCCAGCAGCTCGACTAGCGGGGTGCATGAGACCCAGTACTTC.

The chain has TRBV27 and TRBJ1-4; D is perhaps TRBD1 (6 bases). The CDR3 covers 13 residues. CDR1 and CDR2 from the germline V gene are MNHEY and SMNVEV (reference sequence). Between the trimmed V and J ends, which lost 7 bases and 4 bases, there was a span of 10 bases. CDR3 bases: TGTGCCAGCACAGGACAGTATAATGAAAAACTGTTTTTT. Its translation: CASTGQYNEKLFF.

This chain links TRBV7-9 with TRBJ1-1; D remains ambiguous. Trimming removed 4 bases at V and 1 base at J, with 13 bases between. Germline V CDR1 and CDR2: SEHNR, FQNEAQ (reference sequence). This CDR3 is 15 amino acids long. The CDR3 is CASSSPGMTNTEAFF. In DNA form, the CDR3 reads TGTGCCAGCAGCTCCCCGGGAATGACGAACACTGAAGCTTTCTTT.

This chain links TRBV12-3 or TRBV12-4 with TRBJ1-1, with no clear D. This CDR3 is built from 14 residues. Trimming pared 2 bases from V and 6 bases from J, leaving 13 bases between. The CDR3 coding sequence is TGTGCCAGCAGTTTATTCGGGGATTTAGCTGAAGCTTTCTTT. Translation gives CASSLFGDLAEAFF.

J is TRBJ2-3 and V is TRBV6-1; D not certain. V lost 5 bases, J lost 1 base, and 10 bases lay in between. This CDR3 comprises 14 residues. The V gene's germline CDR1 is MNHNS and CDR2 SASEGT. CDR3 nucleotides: TGTGCCAGCAGTTTAGAAATCCGCACAGATACGCAGTATTTT. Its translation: CASSLEIRTDTQYF.